This record concerns one T cell receptor (beta chain) sequence. The antigen remains undetermined. This entry is derived from a study of tumor-infiltrating lymphocytes in primary liver carcinoma. Trimming removed 4 bases from V and 4 bases from J, with 17 bases in between. The CDR3 has 15 residues. The V gene's germline CDR1 is SGHAT and CDR2 FQNNGV. Study-wide results and caveats: Among the pair types, tumor region pairs showed more overlap than tumor-adjacent and tumor-blood pairs.

With a constant-region primer, TCR beta cDNA was made from around 520 ng of total RNA. Modified slightly, ARM-PCR produced TCR beta libraries over three nested multiplex PCR rounds. The study ran its first two PCR rounds for roughly 9 cycles each, using TRBV1-TRBV30 forward primers and a C-beta reverse primer. In TCRdb, the multiplex PCR reads were re-called with MiXCR into one record per CDR3 protein. This table has 300,000 to 400,000 distinct CDR3 sequences, 50% to 70% appearing once. The researchers obtained blood RNA from unsorted whole blood and also extracted germline DNA. V is TRBV11-2 and J is TRBJ2-7; D gene uncertain. Sequenced material: peripheral blood. The origin of this receptor is a man aged 40-55 years with primary liver carcinoma and hepatitis B virus infection. The CDR3 nucleotides are TGTGCCAGCAGCTGGACCCCAGATTGTACTTACGAGCAGTACTTC. Its protein product is CASSWTPDCTYEQYF.